The next 6 T cell receptor beta chains were all read from a single sample in a study of cytomegalovirus exposure and HLA in healthy donors (dated by TCRdb to 2015 to 2018). To prepare the library, the immunoSEQ multiplex PCR assay was applied. A mixture of 60 forward primers for TCR Vbeta segments and 13 reverse primers for TCR Jbeta segments was used in the multiplex PCR. TCRdb stores this immuneACCESS table with in-frame sequences only. Part of the clones is absent; in the studies checked, under half of the shortfall reflects unresolved V genes, and no reason is known for the rest. The sample table records approximately 83,000 clones; 70% to 90% of these occur just once. Around 2% of the sample belongs to the ten largest clones. Sequenced sample: PBMCs. The origin of the receptors is a man aged 18 to 30 in good health and CMV-seronegative.

Only a few counts were recorded for this clone. The chain couples TRBV19 to TRBJ1-1; the match to TRBD1 covers 8 bases. V lost 2 bases, J lost 1 base, and 3 bases stayed unmatched. CDR1 is LNHDA, CDR2 SQIVND, per germline (reference sequence). This CDR3 region has 15 residues. CDR3 sequence: CASSIQGAENTEAFF. Here the CDR3 DNA reads TGTGCCAGTAGTATACAGGGGGCAGAGAACACTGAAGCTTTCTTT.

The chain is built from TRBV10-3 and TRBJ2-7, with 7 nucleotides matching TRBD1. CDR1 ENHRY and CDR2 SYGVKD come from the germline V gene. The J segment lost 6 bases and the V segment lost 2 bases, leaving 7 bases of the junction unmatched. CDR3 length: 14 residues. In DNA form, the CDR3 reads TGTGCCATCAGTGAGCCGACAGGGCATGGCGAGCAGTACTTC. It encodes CAISEPTGHGEQYF.

A word on this clone: The junction departs from germline at one end; a sequencing error may be responsible. The chain has TRBV7-9 and TRBJ1-6; 7 bases fit TRBD1. The CDR3 sequence is 18 residues long. Germline V lookup: CDR1 SEHNR, CDR2 FQNEAQ (reference sequence). The chain's CDR3 is CSSSLAATGSSYNSPLHF. In nucleotides, the CDR3 is TGTTCCAGCAGCTTAGCAGCGACAGGGAGCTCCTATAATTCACCCCTCCACTTT. Complete variable domain (other parts from reference TRBV7-9 and TRBJ1-6): DTGVSQNPRHKITKRGQNVTFRCDPISEHNRLYWYRQTLGQGPEFLTYFQNEAQLEKSRLLSDRFSAERPKGSFSTLEIQRTEQGDSAMYLCSSSLAATGSSYNSPLHFGNGTRLTVT.

The CDR3 sequence: CSVRQPNTEAFF. DNA for the CDR3: TGCAGCGTTCGACAGCCTAACACTGAAGCTTTCTTT. This chain connects TRBV29-1 to TRBJ1-1; D possibly corresponds to TRBD1 (5 bases). From germline, CDR1 is SQVTM and CDR2 ANQGSEA. There are 12 residues in the CDR3. V lost 5 bases, J lost 2 bases, and 9 bases lay in between.

This clone came up a few times. The genes are TRBV5-6 and TRBJ1-5; 8 positions agree with TRBD1. The CDR3 spans 14 residues. Trimming at V came to 4 bases and at J to 6 bases, leaving 6 bases not matched to a gene. CDR1 is SGHDT, CDR2 YYEEEE, per germline. The CDR3 DNA reads TGTGCCAGCAGCCTCAGGGGGCAGAGTCAGCCCCAGCATTTT. It codes for CASSLRGQSQPQHF.

The chain is built from TRBV4-2 and TRBJ2-5; 7 nucleotides agree with TRBD2. V was pared by 1 base and J by 5 bases, with 7 bases of the junction left unmatched. The CDR3 totals 15 residues. Germline V gene data show CDR1 as LGHNA and CDR2 as YNFKEQ. The CDR3 is CASSQGLPGRETQYF. In DNA, the CDR3 is TGTGCCAGCAGCCAAGGCCTCCCCGGGAGGGAGACCCAGTACTTC.